This T cell receptor (beta chain) was captured by sequencing in a study of early T cells in non-severe SARS-CoV-2 infection. The CDR3 consists of 12 residues. Trimming left V 5 bases short and J 6 bases short, with 13 bases between. Looked up from germline, CDR1 is DFQATT and CDR2 is SNEGSKA (reference sequence). MiXCR, run by TCRdb on the 5' RACE reads, gives a single entry per CDR3 protein. The data contain tens of thousands of distinct CDR3 sequences, 6% to 7% of them singletons. This clonotype came up many times. V usage is TRBV20-1 and J usage is TRBJ2-5, with D maybe TRBD1 (6 bases). Material for sequencing was whole blood. The source is an adult who was a healthcare worker with PCR-confirmed SARS-CoV-2 infection or an uninfected control (not recorded which). CDR3 loop: CSASRGSQTQYF. The CDR3 DNA reads as TGCAGTGCTTCCAGGGGTTCGCAGACCCAGTACTTC.